The following is a T cell receptor (beta chain) sequence with its context. The sample belongs to a study of blood T cell repertoires in COVID-19. The CDR3 totals 14 residues. Germline V gene lookup returns CDR1 SGHNT and CDR2 YENEEA. Trimming removed 3 bases at V and 5 bases at J, with 13 bases between. Methods used by the authors: Cell counts per sample came from amplifying reference gene primers. Data came from immunoSEQ multiplex PCR; TCRdb stores just in-frame clones and leaves some out. That table furnishes V, J and clone size, whereas the DNA furnished D and trimming. The sample carries roughly 250,000 clones, 88% recorded once.

The material sequenced was peripheral blood. V and J are TRBV11-3 and TRBJ1-1; possible D gene TRBD1, 6 bases. The receptor was derived from a woman in her thirties or forties who had recovered from COVID-19. The CDR3 nucleotides read TGTGCCAGCAGCTTTGGGAACAGGGCTACTGAAGCTTTCTTT. This sequence encodes CASSFGNRATEAFF.